This passage covers 5 T cell receptor beta chains from one sample sequenced in a study of control samples from healthy donors and cancer patients (dated by TCRdb to 2018 to 2020). Library preparation employed the immunoSEQ multiplex PCR assay. TCRdb carries this immuneACCESS record with in-frame sequences only. Its versions omit some clonotypes, under half of them owing to an unresolved V gene in the studies checked, with the rest unexplained. The sample contains roughly 150,000 clones, approximately 86% of them found a single time. The ten biggest clones cover approximately 1.7% of the sample. The sequenced sample was blood. The receptors derive from a man younger than 30 in good health.

The chain couples TRBV6-2 or TRBV6-3 to TRBJ1-5; 8 nucleotides match TRBD1. V shed 2 bases, J shed 4 bases, and the junction held 13 bases outside the gene matches. The germline gives CDR1 MNHEY, CDR2 SVGEGT. This CDR3 spans 18 amino acids. The CDR3 here is CASSYTRIRTGPNQPQHF. The CDR3 DNA is TGTGCCAGCAGTTACACTCGAATCCGGACAGGGCCTAATCAGCCCCAGCATTTT.

The V call is TRBV7-8, the J call TRBJ2-2; 10 bases map to TRBD2. The CDR3 is 15 amino acids. From germline, CDR1 is SGHVS and CDR2 FQNEAQ. The J segment lost 4 bases and the V segment lost 1 base, leaving 0 bases of the junction unmatched. The CDR3 reads CASSLVAGGTGELFF. DNA for the CDR3: TGTGCCAGCAGCTTAGTAGCGGGGGGCACCGGGGAGCTGTTTTTT.

The chain combines TRBV20-1 with TRBJ2-5; D gene unclear. The CDR3 contains 11 residues. V was clipped by 6 bases and J by 5 bases, with 10 bases between them. Germline V gene lookup returns CDR1 DFQATT and CDR2 SNEGSKA (reference sequence). The DNA of the CDR3 is TGCAGTGCCGAAACCATGGAGACCCAGTACTTC. It is translated as CSAETMETQYF.

The rearrangement uses TRBV30 and TRBJ2-1; 7 positions agree with TRBD1. The CDR3 totals 16 residues. Germline CDR1 reads GTSNPN; CDR2 reads SVGIG (reference sequence). V gave up 0 bases and J gave up 5 bases; unmatched junction bases: 10. The DNA for the CDR3 is TGTGCCTGGAGTGTACTCGACAGGGCTTACAACAATGAGCAGTTCTTC. As protein: CAWSVLDRAYNNEQFF.

The chain links TRBV5-1 to TRBJ1-6; the D gene is possibly TRBD1 (6 bases). V gave up 4 bases and J gave up 6 bases, with 14 bases separating them. The CDR3 has 15 residues. Looked up from germline, CDR1 is SGHRS and CDR2 is YFSETQ. The DNA of the CDR3 is TGCGCCAGCAGCCACCGGACAGAAATTAATTCACCCCTCCACTTT. Translated: CASSHRTEINSPLHF.